This TCR beta chain was documented in a study of blood T cell repertoires in COVID-19. Study information: COVID-19 samples, acute and convalescent, were from the United States, Italy and Spain. Sample material is recorded as cDNA or gDNA derived from T cells, B-cell-depleted T cells, or PBMCs.

This clone has just one count. Assay: immunoSEQ multiplex PCR; the TCRdb copy retains only in-frame clones and omits some. This table holds around 290,000 clones, around 87% found once. The CDR3 covers 18 residues. The source is a woman aged 45-59 years who had recovered from COVID-19. Sequenced sample: peripheral blood. The rearrangement joins TRBV21-1 to TRBJ2-3; the DNA was not compared with TRBD1, the D call given in the table. TRBV21-1 has pseudogene status. The CDR3 DNA sequence: TGTGCCAGCAGCACCACAGGGGACCCTTATGGAGTGACAGATACGCAGTATTTT. The encoded protein is CASSTTGDPYGVTDTQYF.